This T cell receptor beta chain was found in a study of cytomegalovirus exposure and HLA in healthy donors. Study observations and caveats: Later on, an analysis showed TCR association rates differing by HLA locus, with DRB1 the most and HLA-C the fewest. Upon later analysis, HLA-associated TCR beta chains proved more clonally expanded than other, equally common chains.

The CDR3 consists of 17 residues. PCR primers comprised 60 Vbeta and 13 Jbeta primers. TCRdb keeps only in-frame clones here, not all; method: immunoSEQ multiplex PCR. The sample shows about 150,000 clones, 60% to 70% of them seen only once. As for this clone: Its matching antigen is unknown.

The chain couples TRBV21-1 to TRBJ1-5; the table's D call of TRBD1 was not tested on the DNA. TRBV21-1 is classified as a pseudogene. This receptor was obtained from a woman aged 55-75 years in good health and CMV-seropositive. Sequences were obtained from PBMCs. Here the CDR3 reads CASSKTMKVQGNQPQHF. The DNA for the CDR3 is TGTGCCAGCAGCAAAACAATGAAGGTACAGGGGAATCAGCCCCAGCATTTT.